This is a list of T cell receptor beta chains from one sample in a study of blood T cell repertoires in COVID-19. Here immunoSEQ multiplex PCR was the method, and the copy in TCRdb shows in-frame clones only, minus some. The profile shows about 220,000 clones, about 81% of them singletons. Specimen: peripheral blood. These receptors came from a woman older than 75 with COVID-19, enrolled during active disease. Both conserved end residues are part of each CDR3. A D gene is named only where the DNA matches it firmly. Size is omitted from some rows. Given values are once, few, many or a class for expanded clones.

v_gene	abundance	j_gene	d_gene	CDR3aa	CDR3nt
TRBV29-1	NA	TRBJ2-3	TRBD2	CSVGTSKALGADTQYF	TGCAGCGTTGGGACTAGTAAAGCCCTTGGCGCAGATACGCAGTATTTT
TRBV6-1	NA	TRBJ1-5	NA	CASSSRVRNQPQHF	TGTGCCAGCAGTTCCAGGGTTCGCAATCAGCCCCAGCATTTT
TRBV6-6	NA	TRBJ1-1	NA	CASSYIPAPGDEAFF	TGTGCCAGCAGTTATATCCCGGCGCCAGGCGATGAAGCTTTCTTT
TRBV9	NA	TRBJ1-4	TRBD1	CASSTRTGRNEKLFF	TGTGCCAGCAGCACCCGGACAGGCCGAAACGAAAAACTGTTTTTT
TRBV7-2	NA	TRBJ2-1	TRBD2	CASSLVGTSANEQFF	TGTGCCAGCAGCTTAGTAGGGACTAGCGCCAATGAGCAGTTCTTC
TRBV5-6	once	TRBJ2-3	NA	CASSLGGTSTDTQYF	TGTGCCAGCAGCTTGGGCGGGACTAGCACAGATACGCAGTATTTT
TRBV6-5	NA	TRBJ1-2	NA	CASSYGEGFNGYTF	TGTGCCAGCAGTTACGGCGAGGGATTTAATGGCTACACCTTC
TRBV5-5	NA	TRBJ1-2	TRBD1	CASRPSPDRAYGYTF	TGTGCCAGCAGGCCTAGCCCCGACAGGGCTTATGGCTACACCTTC
TRBV7-2	NA	TRBJ2-1	NA	CASSSDLGNEQFF	TGTGCCAGCAGCTCCGACTTGGGCAATGAGCAGTTCTTC
TRBV5-1	NA	TRBJ2-1	TRBD2	CASSLLSPTSGYYNEQFF	TGCGCCAGCAGCTTGCTCTCGCCCACTAGCGGCTACTACAATGAGCAGTTCTTC
TRBV28	NA	TRBJ2-4	TRBD1	CASHSGTDKNIQYF	TGTGCCAGCCACTCCGGGACAGACAAAAACATTCAGTACTTC
TRBV7-2	NA	TRBJ2-1	NA	CASSLGQHNEQFF	TGTGCCAGCAGCTTAGGGCAACACAATGAGCAGTTCTTC
TRBV30	NA	TRBJ1-2	TRBD1	CAWDRGNYGYTF	TGTGCCTGGGACAGGGGTAACTATGGCTACACCTTC
TRBV5-4	NA	TRBJ2-1	TRBD2	CASRYGGAGEQFF	TGTGCCAGCAGGTACGGGGGGGCAGGTGAGCAGTTCTTC
TRBV7-9	NA	TRBJ2-3	TRBD1	CASSLFGTGDTQYF	TGTGCCAGCAGCTTATTCGGGACAGGAGATACGCAGTATTTT
TRBV6-5	NA	TRBJ1-1	TRBD1	CASRPRQGVNTEAFF	TGTGCCAGCAGGCCCCGACAGGGCGTGAACACTGAAGCTTTCTTT
TRBV5-1	NA	TRBJ1-3	NA	CASSLDSLTGNTIYF	TGCGCCAGCAGCTTGGATAGTTTAACTGGAAACACCATATATTTT
TRBV6-5	few	TRBJ2-2	NA	CASRTTNTGELFF	TGTGCCAGCCGGACTACGAACACCGGGGAGCTGTTTTTT
TRBV29-1	NA	TRBJ2-5	TRBD1	CSVLGTGLDVETQYF	TGCAGCGTTCTAGGGACAGGCCTGGATGTGGAGACCCAGTACTTC
TRBV18	once	TRBJ1-3	NA	CASSPTGLTRNTIYF	TGTGCCAGCTCACCAACAGGGCTCACGCGAAACACCATATATTTT
TRBV5-4	NA	TRBJ2-7	TRBD2	CASSFRTSGIGEQYF	TGTGCCAGCAGCTTCCGGACTAGCGGGATCGGCGAGCAGTACTTC
TRBV18	NA	TRBJ2-4	TRBD1	CASSPSGTENIQYF	TGTGCCAGCTCACCATCGGGGACAGAAAACATTCAGTACTTC
TRBV5-6	NA	TRBJ2-5	TRBD1	CASSPTDRGRETQYF	TGTGCCAGCAGCCCAACGGACAGGGGGCGGGAGACCCAGTACTTC
TRBV5-1	NA	TRBJ2-1	TRBD2	CASSDASGRAGNEQFF	TGCGCCAGCAGCGACGCTAGCGGGAGGGCCGGCAATGAGCAGTTCTTC
TRBV24-1	NA	TRBJ2-5	TRBD2	CATKGLAGQETQYF	TGTGCCACGAAGGGGCTAGCGGGCCAAGAGACCCAGTACTTC
TRBV5-8	NA	TRBJ1-5	NA	CASSSGSGEPQHF	TGTGCCAGCAGCTCAGGGTCCGGTGAACCCCAGCATTTT
TRBV29-1	NA	TRBJ2-5	TRBD1	CSVGRGQGGETQYF	TGCAGCGTTGGACGGGGACAGGGAGGAGAGACCCAGTACTTC